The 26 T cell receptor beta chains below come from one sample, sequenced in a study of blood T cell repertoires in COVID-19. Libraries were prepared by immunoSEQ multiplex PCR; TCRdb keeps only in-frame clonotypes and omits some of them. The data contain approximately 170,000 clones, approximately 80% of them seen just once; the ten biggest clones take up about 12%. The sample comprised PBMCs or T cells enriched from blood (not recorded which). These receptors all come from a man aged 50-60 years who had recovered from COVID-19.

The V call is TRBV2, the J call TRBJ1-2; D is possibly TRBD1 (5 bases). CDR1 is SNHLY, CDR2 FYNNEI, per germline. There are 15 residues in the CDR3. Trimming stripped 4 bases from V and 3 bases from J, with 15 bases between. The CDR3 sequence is CASSVRLGVDYGYTF. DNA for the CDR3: TGTGCCAGCAGTGTACGGTTAGGGGTAGACTATGGCTACACCTTC.

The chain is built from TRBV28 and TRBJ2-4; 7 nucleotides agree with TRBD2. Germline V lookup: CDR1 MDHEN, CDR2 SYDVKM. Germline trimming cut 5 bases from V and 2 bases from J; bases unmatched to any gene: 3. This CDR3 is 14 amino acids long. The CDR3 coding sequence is TGTGCCAGCAGTAGCGGGAATCCCAAAAACATTCAGTACTTC. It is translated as CASSSGNPKNIQYF.

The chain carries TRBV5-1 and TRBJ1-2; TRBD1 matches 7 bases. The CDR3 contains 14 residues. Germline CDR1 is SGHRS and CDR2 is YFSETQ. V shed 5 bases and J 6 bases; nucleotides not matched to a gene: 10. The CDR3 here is CASRIPDRVDGYTF. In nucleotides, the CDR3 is TGCGCCAGCAGAATCCCCGACAGGGTGGATGGCTACACCTTC.

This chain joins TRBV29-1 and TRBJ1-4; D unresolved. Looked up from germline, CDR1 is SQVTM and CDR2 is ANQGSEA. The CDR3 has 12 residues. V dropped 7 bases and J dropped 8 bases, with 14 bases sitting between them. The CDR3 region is CSGYGEGEKLFF. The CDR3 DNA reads TGCAGCGGGTACGGGGAAGGGGAAAAACTGTTTTTT.

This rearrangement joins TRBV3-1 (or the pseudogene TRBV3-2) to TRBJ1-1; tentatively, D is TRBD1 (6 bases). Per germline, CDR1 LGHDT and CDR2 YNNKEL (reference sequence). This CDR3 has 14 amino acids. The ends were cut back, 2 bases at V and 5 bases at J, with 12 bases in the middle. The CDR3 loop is CASSQNREGTEAFF. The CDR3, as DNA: TGTGCCAGCAGCCAAAACAGGGAGGGGACTGAAGCTTTCTTT.

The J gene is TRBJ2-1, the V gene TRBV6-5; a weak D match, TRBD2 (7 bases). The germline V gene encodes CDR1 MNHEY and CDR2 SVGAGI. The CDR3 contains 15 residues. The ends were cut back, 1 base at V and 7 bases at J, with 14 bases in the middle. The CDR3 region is CASSYLGGGRNEQFF. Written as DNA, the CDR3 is TGTGCCAGCAGTTACTTGGGGGGGGGCCGGAATGAGCAGTTCTTC.

This chain's CDR3 is CASSLERGQGYTF. DNA of the CDR3: TGCGCCAGCAGCTTGGAAAGGGGGCAAGGCTACACCTTC. This chain uses TRBV5-1 with TRBJ1-2; 7 bases map to TRBD1. The CDR3 spans 13 residues. Trimming at V came to 0 bases and at J to 8 bases, leaving 4 bases not matched to a gene. Germline V gene data show CDR1 as SGHRS and CDR2 as YFSETQ.

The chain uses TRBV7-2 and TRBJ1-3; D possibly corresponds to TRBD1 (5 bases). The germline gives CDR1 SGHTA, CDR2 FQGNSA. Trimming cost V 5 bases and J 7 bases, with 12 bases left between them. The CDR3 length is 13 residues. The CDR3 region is CASSIQGYNTIYF. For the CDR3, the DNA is TGTGCCAGCAGCATCCAGGGTTACAACACCATATATTTT.

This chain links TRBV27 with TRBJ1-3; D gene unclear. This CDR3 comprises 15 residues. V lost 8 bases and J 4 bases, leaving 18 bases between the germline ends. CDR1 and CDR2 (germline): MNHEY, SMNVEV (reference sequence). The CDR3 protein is CASPWPGVAGNTIYF. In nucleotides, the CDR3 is TGTGCCAGCCCCTGGCCCGGGGTTGCCGGAAACACCATATATTTT.

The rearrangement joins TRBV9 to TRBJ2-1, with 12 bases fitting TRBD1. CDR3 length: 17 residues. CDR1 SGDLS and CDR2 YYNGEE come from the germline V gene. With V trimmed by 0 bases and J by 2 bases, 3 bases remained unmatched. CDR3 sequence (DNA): TGTGCCAGCAGCGTAGAAGGGACAGGGGGCCCCTACAATGAGCAGTTCTTC. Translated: CASSVEGTGGPYNEQFF.

The CDR3 nucleotides read TGTGCCAGCAGTTTTAGGCAGGGGGTAGGCTACACCTTC. It is translated as CASSFRQGVGYTF. The genes are TRBV12-3 or TRBV12-4 and TRBJ1-2; 7 positions agree with TRBD1. The CDR3 has 13 amino acids. The V segment lost 3 bases and the J segment 8 bases; nucleotides outside the gene matches: 6.

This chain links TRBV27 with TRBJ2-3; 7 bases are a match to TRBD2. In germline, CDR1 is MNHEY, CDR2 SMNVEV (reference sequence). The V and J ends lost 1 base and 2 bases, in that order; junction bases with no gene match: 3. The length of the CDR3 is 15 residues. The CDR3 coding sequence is TGTGCCAGCAGTTTATGGCTAGCGGACACAGATACGCAGTATTTT. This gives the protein CASSLWLADTDTQYF.

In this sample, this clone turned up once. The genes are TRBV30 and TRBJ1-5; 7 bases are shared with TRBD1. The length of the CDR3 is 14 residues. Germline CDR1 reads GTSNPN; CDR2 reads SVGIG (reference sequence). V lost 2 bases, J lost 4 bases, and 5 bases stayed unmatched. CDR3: CAWSTGTVNQPQHF. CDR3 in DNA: TGTGCCTGGAGTACCGGGACAGTGAATCAGCCCCAGCATTTT.

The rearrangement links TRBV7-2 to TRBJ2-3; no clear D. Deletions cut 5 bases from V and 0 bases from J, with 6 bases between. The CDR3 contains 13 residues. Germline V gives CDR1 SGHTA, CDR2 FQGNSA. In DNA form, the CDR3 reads TGTGCCAGCAGCGGCCAAAGCACAGATACGCAGTATTTT. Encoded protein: CASSGQSTDTQYF.

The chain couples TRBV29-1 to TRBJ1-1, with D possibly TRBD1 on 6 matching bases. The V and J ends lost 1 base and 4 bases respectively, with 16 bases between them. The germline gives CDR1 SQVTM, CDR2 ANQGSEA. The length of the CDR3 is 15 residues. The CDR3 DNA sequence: TGCAGCGTTGAAGGGGCAGGGGTCCCCCCCACTGAAGCTTTCTTT. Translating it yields CSVEGAGVPPTEAFF. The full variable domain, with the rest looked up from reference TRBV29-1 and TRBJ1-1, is SAVISQKPSRDICQRGTSLTIQCQVDSQVTMMFWYRQQPGQSLTLIATANQGSEATYESGFVIDKFPISRPNLTFSTLTVSNMSPEDSSIYLCSVEGAGVPPTEAFFGQGTRLTVV.

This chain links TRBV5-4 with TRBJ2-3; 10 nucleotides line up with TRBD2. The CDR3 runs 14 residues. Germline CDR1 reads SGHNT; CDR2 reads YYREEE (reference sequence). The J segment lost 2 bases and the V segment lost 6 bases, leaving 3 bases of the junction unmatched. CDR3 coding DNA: TGTGCCAGCAAAGCGGGGGGGCCCACAGATACGCAGTATTTT. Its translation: CASKAGGPTDTQYF.

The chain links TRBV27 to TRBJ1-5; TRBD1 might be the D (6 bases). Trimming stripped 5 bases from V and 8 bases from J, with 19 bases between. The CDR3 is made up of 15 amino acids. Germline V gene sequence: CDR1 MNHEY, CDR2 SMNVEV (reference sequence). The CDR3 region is CASSLQTKGGKPQHF. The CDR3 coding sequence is TGTGCCAGCAGTCTCCAGACCAAGGGGGGGAAGCCCCAGCATTTT.

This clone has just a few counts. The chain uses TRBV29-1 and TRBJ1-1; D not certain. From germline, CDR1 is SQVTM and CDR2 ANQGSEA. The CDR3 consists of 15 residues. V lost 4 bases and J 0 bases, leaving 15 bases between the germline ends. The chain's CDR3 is CSVGLGSRVNTEAFF. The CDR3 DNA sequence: TGCAGCGTTGGCCTTGGGTCGAGGGTGAACACTGAAGCTTTCTTT.

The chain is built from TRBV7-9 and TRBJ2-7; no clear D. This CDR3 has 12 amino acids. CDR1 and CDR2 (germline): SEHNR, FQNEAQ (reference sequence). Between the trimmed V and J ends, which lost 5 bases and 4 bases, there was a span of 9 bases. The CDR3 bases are TGTGCCAGCAGCCCCACGGGTTACGAGCAGTACTTC. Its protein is CASSPTGYEQYF.

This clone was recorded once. The CDR3 DNA follows: TGCGCCAGCAGCTTGGCCACTATGCCGGCGTACAATGAGCAGTTCTTC. As protein: CASSLATMPAYNEQFF. The J gene is TRBJ2-1, the V gene TRBV5-1; D not certain. The V end was cut by 0 bases, the J end by 4 bases, with 14 bases between. CDR3 length: 16 amino acids. Germline V gene data show CDR1 as SGHRS and CDR2 as YFSETQ.

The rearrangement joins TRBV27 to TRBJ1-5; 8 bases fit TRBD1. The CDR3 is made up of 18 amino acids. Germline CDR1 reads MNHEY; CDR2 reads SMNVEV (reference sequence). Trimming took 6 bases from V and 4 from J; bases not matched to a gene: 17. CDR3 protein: CASRPSGGTGRGNQPQHF. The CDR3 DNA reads TGTGCCAGCAGACCCTCCGGGGGGACAGGAAGGGGGAATCAGCCCCAGCATTTT.

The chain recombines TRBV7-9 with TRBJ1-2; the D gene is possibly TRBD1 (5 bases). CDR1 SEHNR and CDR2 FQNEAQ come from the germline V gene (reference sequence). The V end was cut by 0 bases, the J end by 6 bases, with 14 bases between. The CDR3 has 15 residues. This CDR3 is CASSLAQGGGDGYTF. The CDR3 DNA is TGTGCCAGCAGCTTAGCGCAGGGAGGAGGCGATGGCTACACCTTC. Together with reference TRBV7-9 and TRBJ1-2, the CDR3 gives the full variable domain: DTGVSQNPRHKITKRGQNVTFRCDPISEHNRLYWYRQTLGQGPEFLTYFQNEAQLEKSRLLSDRFSAERPKGSFSTLEIQRTEQGDSAMYLCASSLAQGGGDGYTFGSGTRLTVV.

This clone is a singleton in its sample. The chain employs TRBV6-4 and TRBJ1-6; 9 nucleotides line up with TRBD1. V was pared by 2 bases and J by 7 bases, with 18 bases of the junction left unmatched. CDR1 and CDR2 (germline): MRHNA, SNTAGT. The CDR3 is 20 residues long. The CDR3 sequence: CASSDPGELRDRERNSPLHF. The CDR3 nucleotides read TGTGCCAGCAGTGACCCAGGGGAGCTACGGGACAGGGAGAGAAATTCACCCCTCCACTTT.

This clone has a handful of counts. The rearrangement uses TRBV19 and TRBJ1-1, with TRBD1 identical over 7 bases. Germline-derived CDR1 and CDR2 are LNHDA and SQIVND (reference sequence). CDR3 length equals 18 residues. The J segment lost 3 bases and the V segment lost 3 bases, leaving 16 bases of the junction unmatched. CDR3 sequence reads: CASSMPYGAGGGDTEAFF. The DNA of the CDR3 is TGTGCCAGTAGTATGCCCTACGGGGCAGGGGGAGGAGACACTGAAGCTTTCTTT.

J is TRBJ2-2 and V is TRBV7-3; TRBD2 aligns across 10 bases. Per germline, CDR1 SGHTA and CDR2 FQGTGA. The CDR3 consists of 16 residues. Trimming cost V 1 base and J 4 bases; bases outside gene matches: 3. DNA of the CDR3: TGTGCCAGCAGCTTAAGTCCTAGCGGGGGCACCGGGGAGCTGTTTTTT. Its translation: CASSLSPSGGTGELFF.

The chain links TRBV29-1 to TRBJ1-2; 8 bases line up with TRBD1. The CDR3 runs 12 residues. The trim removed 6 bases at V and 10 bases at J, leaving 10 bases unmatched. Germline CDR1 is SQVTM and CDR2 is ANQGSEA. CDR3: CSVASGQGAYTF. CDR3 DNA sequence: TGCAGCGTCGCCTCGGGGCAGGGGGCCTACACCTTC.